Reported below is one TCR beta chain. The table came from immunoSEQ multiplex PCR; TCRdb's copy has only in-frame clones and leaves some out. Seen here are roughly 200,000 clones, 80% to 85% observed once, and the top ten hold around 30%. CDR1 and CDR2 (germline): SGHNT, YYREEE (reference sequence). V was trimmed by 3 bases and J by 4 bases, leaving 8 bases between them. The CDR3 totals 14 residues. This record comes from a study of blood T cell repertoires in COVID-19. Study-level background: The United States, Italy and Spain supplied acute and convalescent COVID-19 samples. T cells, B-cell-depleted T cells, or PBMCs supplied cDNA or gDNA.

The clonotype was recovered from a man aged 35 to 55 with acute or convalescent COVID-19. Input material: peripheral blood. V gene TRBV5-4 combines with J gene TRBJ1-6, with D possibly TRBD1 on 5 matching bases. The CDR3 nucleotides are TGTGCCAGCAGCTCCCAGGGTTATAATTCACCCCTCCACTTT. Residues: CASSSQGYNSPLHF.